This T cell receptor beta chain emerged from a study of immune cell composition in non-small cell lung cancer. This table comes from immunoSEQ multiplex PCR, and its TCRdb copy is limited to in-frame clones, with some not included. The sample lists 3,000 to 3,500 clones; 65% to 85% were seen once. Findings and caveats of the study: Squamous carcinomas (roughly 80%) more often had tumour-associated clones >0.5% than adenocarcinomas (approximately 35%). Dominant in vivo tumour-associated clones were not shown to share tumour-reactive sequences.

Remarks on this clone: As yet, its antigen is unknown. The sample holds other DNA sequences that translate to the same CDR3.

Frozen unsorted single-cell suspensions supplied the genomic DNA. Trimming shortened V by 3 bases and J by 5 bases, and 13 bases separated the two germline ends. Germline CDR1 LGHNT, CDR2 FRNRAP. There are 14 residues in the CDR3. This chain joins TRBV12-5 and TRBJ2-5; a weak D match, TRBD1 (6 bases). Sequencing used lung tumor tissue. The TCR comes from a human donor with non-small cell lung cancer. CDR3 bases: TGTGCTAGTGGTTTCCAAGGCAGGGGTGAGACCCAGTACTTC. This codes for CASGFQGRGETQYF.